One sample yielded the 28 T cell receptor beta chains listed below, sequenced in a study of blood T cell repertoires in COVID-19. Method: immunoSEQ multiplex PCR; TCRdb's copy keeps in-frame clones and lacks some. The sample lists 85,000 to 130,000 clones, roughly 90% seen once, with around 6% in the top ten. The sequencing sample was made of peripheral blood. These receptors came from an older man with acute or convalescent COVID-19.

This chain links TRBV5-1 with TRBJ1-5; 7 nucleotides line up with TRBD1. The CDR3 extends over 17 amino acids. Trimming at V came to 0 bases and at J to 0 bases, leaving 6 bases not matched to a gene. Germline V lookup: CDR1 SGHRS, CDR2 YFSETQ. The CDR3 here is CASSLAGYRGSNQPQHF. CDR3 in DNA: TGCGCCAGCAGCTTGGCCGGGTACAGGGGTAGCAATCAGCCCCAGCATTTT.

The chain recombines TRBV18 with TRBJ1-1; TRBD1 might be the D (5 bases). This CDR3 is 11 amino acids long. The germline CDR1 and CDR2 sequences are KGHSH and LQKENI. V lost 2 bases and J 7 bases, leaving 5 bases between the germline ends. The CDR3 DNA follows: TGTGCCAGCTCACCAGACAGTGAAGCTTTCTTT. Protein: CASSPDSEAFF. The complete variable domain, with remaining parts taken from reference TRBV18 and TRBJ1-1, reads NAGVMQNPRHLVRRRGQEARLRCSPMKGHSHVYWYRQLPEEGLKFMVYLQKENIIDESGMPKERFSAEFPKEGPSILRIQQVVRGDSAAYFCASSPDSEAFFGQGTRLTVV.

The chain has TRBV5-1 and TRBJ2-5; D is unclear. In germline, CDR1 is SGHRS, CDR2 YFSETQ. V lost 0 bases and J 3 bases, leaving 3 bases between the germline ends. CDR3 length: 12 amino acids. CDR3 residues: CASSLAEETQYF. The CDR3 nucleotides read TGCGCCAGCAGCTTGGCAGAAGAGACCCAGTACTTC.

The rearrangement links TRBV15 to TRBJ1-4; tentatively, D is TRBD1 (5 bases). CDR1 LNHNV and CDR2 YYDKDF come from the germline V gene (reference sequence). Between the trimmed V and J ends, which lost 0 bases and 7 bases, there was a span of 15 bases. The CDR3 is 16 amino acids. The CDR3 nucleotides read TGTGCCACCAGCAGAGATTATGGGGCAGTCGGTGAAAAACTGTTTTTT. Translation: CATSRDYGAVGEKLFF.

The V call is TRBV27, the J call TRBJ2-7; 8 nucleotides agree with TRBD1. Germline CDR1 reads MNHEY; CDR2 reads SMNVEV (reference sequence). This CDR3 is built from 15 residues. The junction had 10 bases not matched to a gene; V was cut back by 6 bases and J by 3 bases. The CDR3 here is CASRTGVSTLYEQYF. The CDR3 DNA follows: TGTGCCAGCAGGACAGGGGTCTCCACCCTCTACGAGCAGTACTTC.

The genes are TRBV13 and TRBJ2-4; no definite D call. The CDR3 length is 15 residues. V lost 4 bases to trimming and J lost 1 base, with 11 bases between them. Germline V CDR1 and CDR2: PRHDT, FYEKMQ (reference sequence). Here the CDR3 DNA reads TGTGCCAGCAGCTCCCGACAAAGGGCCAAAAACATTCAGTACTTC. Translating gives CASSSRQRAKNIQYF.

The CDR3 DNA follows: TGTGCCAGCAGCCGACAACTGAACACTGAAGCTTTCTTT. Encoded protein: CASSRQLNTEAFF. The chain carries TRBV12-3 or TRBV12-4 and TRBJ1-1; D uncertain. This CDR3 comprises 13 residues. The ends were cut back, 6 bases at V and 0 bases at J, with 8 bases in the middle.

This clone was seen only once. The chain recombines TRBV6-5 with TRBJ1-6, with unresolved D. Trimming took 4 bases from V and 8 from J, leaving 15 bases between them. The CDR3 totals 15 residues. The germline gives CDR1 MNHEY, CDR2 SVGAGI. CDR3 amino acids: CASSFRSPNDSPLHF. CDR3 DNA sequence: TGTGCCAGCAGTTTCAGGTCCCCAAATGATTCACCCCTCCACTTT.

The chain is built from TRBV19 and TRBJ1-5; 8 bases match TRBD1. Looked up from germline, CDR1 is LNHDA and CDR2 is SQIVND (reference sequence). The CDR3 is 15 amino acids. The V gene end was trimmed by 9 bases and the J gene end by 3 bases; junction bases not matched to a gene: 10. CDR3 coding DNA: TGTGCCAGCTTACCGGGACAGGTCTTCAATCAGCCCCAGCATTTT. It encodes CASLPGQVFNQPQHF.

This chain links TRBV2 with TRBJ1-6; the D gene is possibly TRBD1 (5 bases). Looked up from germline, CDR1 is SNHLY and CDR2 is FYNNEI. The V end lost 7 bases, the J end lost 0 bases, and 10 bases lay between the germline ends. The CDR3 covers 15 residues. CDR3 in DNA: TGTGCCAGCAATCACGGGGGCTCCTATAATTCACCCCTCCACTTT. Translating gives CASNHGGSYNSPLHF.

The rearrangement links TRBV18 to TRBJ1-3; 7 nucleotides match TRBD1. The CDR3 contains 16 residues. Germline-derived CDR1 and CDR2 are KGHSH and LQKENI. The trim removed 6 bases at V and 4 bases at J, leaving 12 bases unmatched. The CDR3 region has the DNA TGTGCCAGCTCGCCGATGGAGGGGGCTGACGGAAACACCATATATTTT. Translation: CASSPMEGADGNTIYF.

The chain carries TRBV19 and TRBJ2-7, with a weak D call TRBD2 (6 bases). The V gene lost 2 bases and the J gene lost 4 bases, with 12 bases spanning the gap. CDR1 is LNHDA and CDR2 is SQIVND in the germline V gene (reference sequence). The CDR3 runs to 14 residues. The DNA of the CDR3 is TGTGCCAGTAGTATACTCGCAGGAGGGTACGAGCAGTACTTC. Amino acid sequence: CASSILAGGYEQYF.

V gene TRBV27 combines with J gene TRBJ1-1, with 8 nucleotides matching TRBD1. The CDR3 has 15 amino acids. Germline V gives CDR1 MNHEY, CDR2 SMNVEV (reference sequence). V dropped 5 bases and J dropped 0; count of bases not matched to a gene: 5. Written as DNA, the CDR3 is TGTGCCAGCAGTCCTGGGACAGGCGTGAACACTGAAGCTTTCTTT. Translation gives CASSPGTGVNTEAFF.

This clone was detected once. The rearrangement links TRBV10-2 to TRBJ1-4, with TRBD1 matching over 11 bases. The CDR3 is 16 residues long. V was pared by 4 bases and J by 3 bases, with 4 bases of the junction left unmatched. Germline V CDR1 and CDR2: WSHSY, SAAADI. CDR3 loop: CASSVGQGAPNEKLFF. The CDR3 DNA reads TGCGCCAGCAGTGTTGGACAGGGGGCGCCTAATGAAAAACTGTTTTTT.

This chain uses TRBV5-1 with TRBJ1-1; 11 nucleotides line up with TRBD1. Trimming removed 5 bases from V and 0 bases from J; junction bases left unmatched: 3. CDR3 length: 15 residues. CDR1 SGHRS and CDR2 YFSETQ come from the germline V gene. CDR3 sequence: CASRRTGGMNTEAFF. CDR3 DNA sequence: TGCGCCAGCAGGAGGACAGGGGGCATGAACACTGAAGCTTTCTTT. The full variable domain, rest sourced from reference TRBV5-1 and TRBJ1-1, is KAGVTQTPRYLIKTRGQQVTLSCSPISGHRSVSWYQQTPGQGLQFLFEYFSETQRNKGNFPGRFSGRQFSNSRSEMNVSTLELGDSALYLCASRRTGGMNTEAFFGQGTRLTVV.

V is TRBV5-1 and J is TRBJ1-1; D gene unclear. Looked up from germline, CDR1 is SGHRS and CDR2 is YFSETQ. The CDR3 is 14 amino acids. Trimming shortened V by 0 bases and J by 1 base, and 7 bases separated the two germline ends. The DNA of the CDR3 is TGCGCCAGCAGCTTGGCAAGCCGGAACACTGAAGCTTTCTTT. Its translation: CASSLASRNTEAFF. Combining the CDR3 with reference TRBV5-1 and TRBJ1-1 gives the whole variable domain KAGVTQTPRYLIKTRGQQVTLSCSPISGHRSVSWYQQTPGQGLQFLFEYFSETQRNKGNFPGRFSGRQFSNSRSEMNVSTLELGDSALYLCASSLASRNTEAFFGQGTRLTVV.

The chain joins TRBV6-6 to TRBJ1-1, with TRBD1 as a possible D gene (6 bases). The CDR3 is made up of 13 amino acids. Trimming took off 8 bases at V and 1 base at J, with 11 bases between the two ends. From germline, CDR1 is MNHNY and CDR2 SVGAGI (reference sequence). The CDR3 spells CASCIQGNTEAFF. The CDR3 DNA sequence: TGTGCCAGCTGTATACAGGGGAACACTGAAGCTTTCTTT.

The sample holds a few counts of this clone. This chain links TRBV29-1 with TRBJ2-7, with TRBD1 matching over 9 bases. After removal of 3 bases from V and 3 bases from J, the junction contained 3 bases not matched to a gene. CDR1 and CDR2 from the germline V gene are SQVTM and ANQGSEA. The CDR3 covers 13 residues. This CDR3 reads CSVEGQGGYEQYF. The CDR3 DNA reads TGCAGCGTTGAGGGACAGGGAGGCTACGAGCAGTACTTC.

The rearrangement joins TRBV7-9 to TRBJ2-1; 10 bases align to TRBD2. The CDR3 loop spans 15 amino acids. Germline values: CDR1 SEHNR, CDR2 FQNEAQ (reference sequence). The junction had 3 bases not matched to a gene; V was cut back by 5 bases and J by 2 bases. The CDR3 DNA sequence: TGTGCCAGCAGCCCAGCGGGGGGGCCCTACAATGAGCAGTTCTTC. It specifies CASSPAGGPYNEQFF. Together with reference TRBV7-9 and TRBJ2-1, the CDR3 gives the full variable domain: DTGVSQNPRHKITKRGQNVTFRCDPISEHNRLYWYRQTLGQGPEFLTYFQNEAQLEKSRLLSDRFSAERPKGSFSTLEIQRTEQGDSAMYLCASSPAGGPYNEQFFGPGTRLTVL.

The V and J genes are TRBV4-1 and TRBJ1-1; D is uncertain. V was shortened by 0 bases and J by 7 bases, with 9 bases between the two germline ends. The CDR3 sequence is 13 residues long. Germline V CDR1 and CDR2: MGHRA, YSYEKL. CDR3 bases: TGCGCCAGCAGCCAAGAGGCAGGTAGTGAAGCTTTCTTT. This codes for CASSQEAGSEAFF.

This clone was seen once. The CDR3 region has the DNA TGCGCCAGCAGCTTGGGGACAGCGCCCTATGGCTACACCTTC. It codes for CASSLGTAPYGYTF. The chain links TRBV5-1 to TRBJ1-2; perhaps TRBD1 as D (6 bases). The germline V and J ends were trimmed by 0 bases and 4 bases, with 10 bases remaining between them. Looked up from germline, CDR1 is SGHRS and CDR2 is YFSETQ. The CDR3 totals 14 residues. The whole variable domain, remainder taken from reference TRBV5-1 and TRBJ1-2, is KAGVTQTPRYLIKTRGQQVTLSCSPISGHRSVSWYQQTPGQGLQFLFEYFSETQRNKGNFPGRFSGRQFSNSRSEMNVSTLELGDSALYLCASSLGTAPYGYTFGSGTRLTVV.

This clone occurred once. The chain has TRBV4-1 and TRBJ1-1, with 9 bases that match TRBD1. Trimming at V came to 2 bases and at J to 3 bases, leaving 4 bases not matched to a gene. The CDR3 spans 15 residues. In germline, CDR1 is MGHRA, CDR2 YSYEKL. As DNA, the CDR3 is TGCGCCAGCAGCCAACGACAGGGGGTTGACACTGAAGCTTTCTTT. Its translation is CASSQRQGVDTEAFF.

This rearrangement joins TRBV27 to TRBJ2-7, with 8 bases lining up with TRBD2. This CDR3 is 17 amino acids long. CDR1 is MNHEY and CDR2 is SMNVEV in the germline V gene (reference sequence). With 8 bases clipped from V and 0 bases from J, the junction kept 15 bases outside the gene matches. CDR3 region: CASLPSPSGSPSYEQYF. The CDR3, as DNA: TGTGCCAGCCTTCCCTCTCCCAGCGGGAGTCCCTCCTACGAGCAGTACTTC.

About this clone: A junction boundary mismatches the germline segment, possibly from a read error. CDR3 loop: CAGSSSGGGQPQHF. CDR3 DNA sequence: TGTGCCGGCAGCAGTTCGGGGGGGGGTCAGCCCCAGCATTTT. The chain joins TRBV28 to TRBJ1-5, with a possible D match to TRBD1 (5 bases). This CDR3 has 14 residues. In germline, CDR1 is MDHEN, CDR2 SYDVKM.

The chain couples TRBV2 to TRBJ2-1; TRBD2 matches 11 bases. The germline CDR1 and CDR2 sequences are SNHLY and FYNNEI. This CDR3 has 15 residues. V shed 3 bases, J shed 4 bases, and the junction held 2 bases outside the gene matches. As DNA, the CDR3 is TGTGCCAGCAGTGAGCTAGCGGGAGGTTACAATGAGCAGTTCTTC. It translates to CASSELAGGYNEQFF.

The rearrangement joins TRBV3-1 (or the pseudogene TRBV3-2) to TRBJ1-5; TRBD1 matches 9 bases. V lost 4 bases to trimming and J lost 1 base; unmatched junction nucleotides: 5. The CDR3 contains 16 residues. CDR1 is LGHDT and CDR2 is YNNKEL in the germline V gene (reference sequence). CDR3 DNA: TGTGCCAGCAGCCCAGGGACAGGGCGGAGCAATCAGCCCCAGCATTTT. It yields the protein CASSPGTGRSNQPQHF.

The chain links TRBV28 to TRBJ1-2; 10 nucleotides line up with TRBD1. CDR3 size: 15 residues. Germline assignment: CDR1 MDHEN and CDR2 SYDVKM. The V gene end was trimmed by 5 bases and the J gene end by 8 bases; junction bases not matched to a gene: 11. This chain's CDR3 is CASSRRDRGSEGYTF. CDR3 sequence (DNA): TGTGCCAGCAGTCGACGGGACAGGGGATCCGAAGGCTACACCTTC.

The chain is built from TRBV6-5 and TRBJ2-1; D not certain. CDR3 length: 15 residues. CDR1 and CDR2 (germline): MNHEY, SVGAGI. V lost 2 bases, J lost 4 bases, and 12 bases lay in between. CDR3 sequence reads: CASSYGRKRYNEQFF. The DNA of the CDR3 is TGTGCCAGCAGTTACGGCAGAAAACGTTACAATGAGCAGTTCTTC.